Listed below are T cell receptor beta chains from one sample, sequenced in a study of blood T cells in healthy people across ages. A single record per CDR3 protein comes from TCRdb applying MiXCR to the 5' RACE reads. The table shows about 770,000 distinct CDR3 sequences, with under 45% occurring only once. The specimen was blood. These receptors were obtained from a man aged 55-75 years in good health. The CDR3 runs from the conserved cysteine through the conserved F or W. D genes are given only for firm matches. Rows give clone size only sometimes, using once, few, many, or a class for an expanded clone.

D gene	J gene	V gene	clone size	CDR3 DNA	CDR3 protein
TRBD2	TRBJ2-2	TRBV14	few	TGTGCCAGCAGCCCCACTAGCGGGGTGGACACCGGGGAGCTGTTTTTT	CASSPTSGVDTGELFF
NA	TRBJ2-5	TRBV30	few	TGTGCCTGGGACGGGGTCGAAGAGACCCAGTACTTC	CAWDGVEETQYF
NA	TRBJ2-3	TRBV18	NA	TGTGCCAGCTCACCATCCAGGGATAGCACAGATACGCAGTATTTT	CASSPSRDSTDTQYF
NA	TRBJ2-1	TRBV27	few	TGTGCCAGCAGTTTCGGTTCGGTGGGGCAGTTCTTC	CASSFGSVGQFF
NA	TRBJ1-1	TRBV18	NA	TGTGCCAGCTCGCGGGACGGCCGTCTAATGAACACTGAAGCTTTCTTT	CASSRDGRLMNTEAFF
NA	TRBJ2-3	TRBV6-5	many	TGTGCCAGCAGTAGATATACGGGCCGCGGTACGCAGTATTTT	CASSRYTGRGTQYF
NA	TRBJ2-5	TRBV10-3	NA	TGTGCCATCAACAGGGCGCTGGGGGAGACCCAGTACTTC	CAINRALGETQYF
NA	TRBJ2-3	TRBV7-2	NA	TGTGCCAGCAGCTTAGTCGCGGGCACAGATACGCAGTATTTT	CASSLVAGTDTQYF
NA	TRBJ2-3	TRBV4-3	NA	TGCGCCAGCAGCCCCGGGGGCTGGGGAGATACGCAGTATTTT	CASSPGGWGDTQYF
TRBD2	TRBJ2-5	TRBV20-1	once	TGCAGTGCTAGCCCCACTAGCGGGGGGGCCAGGGAGCAGTACTTC	CSASPTSGGAREQYF
NA	TRBJ1-2	TRBV7-9	NA	TGTGCCAGCAGCCCGCTATGGGGGACTCCTGGCTACACCTTC	CASSPLWGTPGYTF
TRBD1	TRBJ2-5	TRBV5-1	NA	TGCGCCAGCAGCCTCAACCCGACAGGGGCGAGGGAGACCCAGTACTTC	CASSLNPTGARETQYF
NA	TRBJ1-1	TRBV20-1	NA	TGCAGTGCTAGGCACTTGGGGCCCGGGATGAACACTGAAGCTTTCTTT	CSARHLGPGMNTEAFF
TRBD2	TRBJ2-7	TRBV20-1	NA	TGCAGTGCTATACCGACTAGCAGATCCTACGAGCAGTACTTC	CSAIPTSRSYEQYF
TRBD2	TRBJ2-3	TRBV4-3	once	TGCGCCAGCAGCCAAGACCGGCGGGGGAGCACAGATACGCAGTATTTT	CASSQDRRGSTDTQYF
NA	TRBJ2-1	TRBV6-6	few	TGTGCCAGCAGTTACTTACAGTCTAACAATGAGCAGTTCTTC	CASSYLQSNNEQFF
NA	TRBJ1-1	TRBV7-9	NA	TGTGCCAGCAGCTTACCCGCGACAGCGAACACTGAAGCTTTCTTT	CASSLPATANTEAFF
NA	TRBJ2-2	TRBV7-2	NA	TGTGCCAGCAGCTTAAGGATCAGAGTAAACACCGGGGAGCTGTTTTTT	CASSLRIRVNTGELFF
NA	TRBJ2-7	TRBV30	NA	TGTGCCTGGAGTGGTGGGGAAAAGTACGAGCAGTACTTC	CAWSGGEKYEQYF
TRBD2	TRBJ2-7	TRBV7-3	NA	TGTGCCAGCAGCTTCACTAGCGGGGGAGTATATGAGCAGTACTTC	CASSFTSGGVYEQYF
TRBD2	TRBJ2-5	TRBV2	NA	TGCGCCAGCAGTGAAGCGACTAGCAGGGAGCAGTACTTC	CASSEATSREQYF
NA	TRBJ1-6	TRBV21-1	few	TGTGCCAGCAGCCAAAGCCCCCCTAATCTCGGTAATTCACCCCTCCACTTT	CASSQSPPNLGNSPLHF
TRBD2	TRBJ2-5	TRBV4-2	once	TGTGCCAGCAGCCAAGGGGCTGCCGGGACCAGCGGGGGAGAGACCCAGTACTTC	CASSQGAAGTSGGETQYF
TRBD2	TRBJ2-7	TRBV5-1	NA	TGCGCCAGCAGCTCTGGGACTAGCGGAACCTCCTACGAGCAGTACTTC	CASSSGTSGTSYEQYF
NA	TRBJ2-1	TRBV6-2/TRBV6-3	NA	TGTGCCAGCTCGTCTAATGTGGGTTCGGGGACTCAATCCTACAATGAGCAGTTCTTC	CASSSNVGSGTQSYNEQFF
NA	TRBJ1-2	TRBV3-1	once	TGTGCCAGCAGCCAAGAGTACTGGGGCCTCAACTATGGCTACACCTTC	CASSQEYWGLNYGYTF
NA	TRBJ1-2	TRBV7-2	many	TGTGCCAGCCGCCCTCAAGGGATTAACTATGGCTACACCTTC	CASRPQGINYGYTF
NA	TRBJ1-4	TRBV18	NA	TGTGCCAGCTCATCGCGGACGGTAGAAAAACTGTTTTTT	CASSSRTVEKLFF
NA	TRBJ1-1	TRBV9	few	TGTGCCAGCAGCGTAGGTGAGACAGTGAACACTGAAGCTTTCTTT	CASSVGETVNTEAFF
TRBD2	TRBJ2-3	TRBV24-1	few	TGTGCCACCACCGGGACTAGTGCAGATACGCAGTATTTT	CATTGTSADTQYF
NA	TRBJ2-4	TRBV27	NA	TGTGCCAGCAGTCTATCAGTGGGACTAGCCAAAAACATTCAGTACTTC	CASSLSVGLAKNIQYF
NA	TRBJ2-5	TRBV7-2	NA	TGTGCCAGCAGCTTAACGGTGGCGGGGGCGTACCAAGAGACCCAGTACTTC	CASSLTVAGAYQETQYF
TRBD2	TRBJ2-1	TRBV7-9	NA	TGTGCCAGCAGCTTATTGGGACTAGCTACTAATGAGCAGTTCTTC	CASSLLGLATNEQFF
TRBD1	TRBJ2-7	TRBV12-3/TRBV12-4	many	TGTGCCAGCAGCCGGGACAGCCCCTCCTACGAGCAGTACTTC	CASSRDSPSYEQYF
NA	TRBJ2-7	TRBV12-3/TRBV12-4	NA	TGTGCCAGCAGTTTAGCGCAAGGTTCCTACGAGCAGTACTTC	CASSLAQGSYEQYF
NA	TRBJ2-7	TRBV21-1	NA	TGTGCCAGCAGCAAAAACGGGATCCCGGGACAGGGCCGACCCTCCTACGAGCAGTACTTC	CASSKNGIPGQGRPSYEQYF
NA	TRBJ2-5	TRBV29-1	NA	TGCAGCGCCAGGACCCAGGGGACCCAGTACTTC	CSARTQGTQYF
TRBD1	TRBJ1-2	TRBV5-1	few	TGCGCCAGCAGCTTCGACAGGGGGCACTATGGCTACACCTTC	CASSFDRGHYGYTF
TRBD2	TRBJ2-7	TRBV12-3/TRBV12-4	many	TGTGCCAGCAGTCCCAGCGGGGGCAGGTACGAGCAGTACTTC	CASSPSGGRYEQYF